The 28 T cell receptor beta chains in this list originate from one sample, sequenced in a study of human T cells and chemical hapten exposure. Time point: patch test 1, 2 weeks after DPC sensitization. Treatment described: therapeutic diphenylcyclopropenone sensitization with weekly scalp DPC. Unfractionated whole blood was the source from which total RNA was extracted. Each CDR3 protein is one row after TCRdb ran MiXCR on the RACE reads. The sample lists around 39,000 distinct CDR3 sequences; 5.5% to 7.5% were seen once. The sample was whole blood, taken in connection with sensitization to the hapten diphenylcyclopropenone (DPC). The receptors shown here come from a woman aged 25 to 39 with alopecia areata. Some clones in this sample may be carry-over from other donors' samples.

The chain links TRBV7-2 to TRBJ2-7; 8 bases map to TRBD2. Losses at the gene ends were 2 bases for V and 5 bases for J; bases not matched to a gene: 8. The CDR3 is 15 amino acids. CDR1 SGHTA and CDR2 FQGNSA come from the germline V gene. CDR3 residues: CASSLMAGGRHEQYF. The DNA for the CDR3 is TGTGCCAGCAGCTTAATGGCGGGGGGCCGGCACGAGCAGTACTTC. The variable domain in full, completed from reference TRBV7-2 and TRBJ2-7, reads GAGVSQSPSNKVTEKGKDVELRCDPISGHTALYWYRQSLGQGLEFLIYFQGNSAPDKSGLPSDRFSAERTGGSVSTLTIQRTQQEDSAVYLCASSLMAGGRHEQYFGPGTRLTVT.

This clonotype was seen at least ten times. V usage is TRBV20-1 and J usage is TRBJ1-5; D is undetermined. The ends were cut back, 4 bases at V and 0 bases at J, with 19 bases in the middle. Per germline, CDR1 DFQATT and CDR2 SNEGSKA (reference sequence). This CDR3 contains 17 residues. Here the CDR3 reads CSATDMTTKYSNQPQHF. As DNA, the CDR3 is TGCAGTGCTACCGACATGACCACTAAATATAGCAATCAGCCCCAGCATTTT.

This clonotype was found many times. The CDR3 loop is CASQRAVDTDTQYF. Written as DNA, the CDR3 is TGTGCCAGCCAACGAGCGGTGGACACAGATACGCAGTATTTT. The chain combines TRBV12-3 or TRBV12-4 with TRBJ2-3, with TRBD2 as a possible D gene (5 bases). There are 14 residues in the CDR3. Trimming shortened V by 8 bases and J by 2 bases, and 14 bases separated the two germline ends.

The chain employs TRBV5-1 and TRBJ2-1; possible D gene TRBD1, 6 bases. Germline CDR1 and CDR2: SGHRS and YFSETQ. V lost 4 bases and J lost 7, with 12 bases in between. The CDR3 is 13 amino acids. The CDR3 bases are TGCGCCAGCAGCCTAGGACAGTTGAATGAGCAGTTCTTC. Encoded protein: CASSLGQLNEQFF. Together with reference TRBV5-1 and TRBJ2-1, the CDR3 gives the full variable domain: KAGVTQTPRYLIKTRGQQVTLSCSPISGHRSVSWYQQTPGQGLQFLFEYFSETQRNKGNFPGRFSGRQFSNSRSEMNVSTLELGDSALYLCASSLGQLNEQFFGPGTRLTVL.

The V gene is TRBV12-5, the J gene TRBJ2-1; tentative D call: TRBD1 (6 bases). The CDR3 extends over 13 amino acids. Germline CDR1 reads LGHNT; CDR2 reads FRNRAP. Trimming took 5 bases from V and 8 from J, leaving 13 bases between them. CDR3 sequence reads: CASGLLPGDEQFF. CDR3 in DNA: TGTGCTAGTGGTCTCCTCCCAGGGGATGAGCAGTTCTTC.

This clonotype has a count of ten or more. V is TRBV6-1 and J is TRBJ2-5, with D perhaps matching TRBD2 (6 bases). Germline V gives CDR1 MNHNS, CDR2 SASEGT. This CDR3 comprises 15 residues. V was cut by 6 bases and J by 1 base, with 15 bases left in between. The CDR3: CASREPGGSQETQYF. In DNA form, the CDR3 reads TGTGCCAGCAGAGAGCCCGGGGGATCCCAAGAGACCCAGTACTTC.

The V and J genes are TRBV7-2 and TRBJ1-3, with no clear D. V was trimmed by 0 bases and J by 4 bases, leaving 1 base between them. The CDR3 totals 12 residues. Germline CDR1 is SGHTA and CDR2 is FQGNSA. CDR3 sequence reads: CASSLAGNTIYF. For the CDR3, the DNA is TGTGCCAGCAGCTTAGCCGGAAACACCATATATTTT.

This clonotype was observed at least ten times. This chain connects TRBV7-9 to TRBJ2-1; perhaps TRBD2 as D (6 bases). Deletions cut 6 bases from V and 9 bases from J, with 15 bases between. Germline values: CDR1 SEHNR, CDR2 FQNEAQ (reference sequence). This CDR3 spans 13 amino acids. CDR3 sequence (DNA): TGTGCCAGCAGATACTCGGGGGTCTCTGAGCAGTTCTTC. Its protein product is CASRYSGVSEQFF.

This clonotype was detected ten times or more. The J gene is TRBJ2-3, the V gene TRBV11-2; 10 bases map to TRBD2. The CDR3 is 16 amino acids. V shed 3 bases, J shed 2 bases, and the junction held 5 bases outside the gene matches. Germline values: CDR1 SGHAT, CDR2 FQNNGV. The CDR3 DNA is TGTGCCAGCAGCTTTCGGAGCGGGGGGGCCACAGATACGCAGTATTTT. Translated, it gives CASSFRSGGATDTQYF.

This chain connects TRBV2 to TRBJ2-4; TRBD1 matches at 7 bases. After removal of 5 bases from V and 1 base from J, the junction contained 5 bases not matched to a gene. Germline V CDR1 and CDR2: SNHLY, FYNNEI. The CDR3 is 15 residues long. For the CDR3, the DNA is TGTGCCAGCAGTTACAGGGGTATCGCCAAAAACATTCAGTACTTC. The encoded protein is CASSYRGIAKNIQYF.

Comment on this clonotype: A much bigger clone sits one base away, suggesting this may be a read error. The chain recombines TRBV4-3 with TRBJ1-1; D not resolved. This CDR3 region has 14 residues. CDR1 is LGHNA, CDR2 YSLEER, per germline. V was cut by 2 bases and J by 0 bases, with 7 bases left in between. The CDR3 region has the DNA TGCGCCAGCAGCCAACGAAGGGTGAACACTGAAGCTTTCTTT. Its translation: CASSQRRVNTEAFF.

In its sample, this clonotype was seen many times. The genes are TRBV5-1 and TRBJ2-7; 7 positions agree with TRBD1. V shed 7 bases, J shed 0 bases, and the junction held 10 bases outside the gene matches. The CDR3 spans 15 residues. CDR1 is SGHRS and CDR2 is YFSETQ in the germline V gene. The CDR3 bases are TGCGCCAGCCAACAGGGGCCTTCTAGCTCCTACGAGCAGTACTTC. Residues: CASQQGPSSSYEQYF. Full variable domain (remainder filled in from reference TRBV5-1 and TRBJ2-7): KAGVTQTPRYLIKTRGQQVTLSCSPISGHRSVSWYQQTPGQGLQFLFEYFSETQRNKGNFPGRFSGRQFSNSRSEMNVSTLELGDSALYLCASQQGPSSSYEQYFGPGTRLTVT.

This clonotype was seen at least ten times. V usage is TRBV24-1 and J usage is TRBJ2-3; no definite D call. Trimming pared 3 bases from V and 3 bases from J, leaving 3 bases between. The length of the CDR3 is 12 residues. Germline lookup yields CDR1 KGHDR and CDR2 SFDVKD. The CDR3 sequence is CATSDRTDTQYF. The CDR3 region has the DNA TGTGCCACCAGTGATAGGACAGATACGCAGTATTTT.

Many counts were recorded for this clonotype. The V gene is TRBV5-5, the J gene TRBJ1-6, with D possibly being TRBD1 (5 bases). V was shortened by 3 bases and J by 0 bases, with 13 bases between the two germline ends. The CDR3 contains 17 residues. The germline gives CDR1 SGHKS, CDR2 YYEKEE (reference sequence). In DNA, the CDR3 is TGTGCCAGCAGCTCGGGGACCACGAGCTCCTATAATTCACCCCTCCACTTT. This encodes CASSSGTTSSYNSPLHF.

This clonotype was seen at least ten times. This chain joins TRBV11-2 and TRBJ2-5; TRBD2 matches 13 bases. The V segment lost 5 bases and the J segment 2 bases; nucleotides outside the gene matches: 5. Germline CDR1 is SGHAT and CDR2 is FQNNGV. CDR3 length: 16 amino acids. The CDR3 here is CASSPGTSGAQETQYF. DNA for the CDR3: TGTGCCAGCAGCCCAGGGACTAGCGGGGCGCAAGAGACCCAGTACTTC.

This clonotype occurred many times. The gene calls are TRBV20-1 and TRBJ2-6; maybe TRBD1 (5 bases). The CDR3 spans 16 residues. With 0 bases removed from V and 3 bases from J, the gap between germline ends came to 12 bases. Germline V CDR1 and CDR2: DFQATT, SNEGSKA (reference sequence). CDR3 in DNA: TGCAGTGCTAGAGATATGAGCAGGGTTGGGGCCAACGTCCTGACTTTC. Protein product: CSARDMSRVGANVLTF.

In nucleotides, the CDR3 is TGTGCCAGCAGCTTGGAGAATCAGCCCCAGCATTTT. It encodes CASSLENQPQHF. The chain couples TRBV7-9 to TRBJ1-5, with D hard to call. V was cut by 3 bases and J by 4 bases, with 4 bases left in between. The CDR3 contains 12 residues. Germline CDR1 and CDR2: SEHNR and FQNEAQ (reference sequence).

This clonotype was seen more than once but under ten times. The V call is TRBV5-1, the J call TRBJ2-7; TRBD2 agrees at 7 bases. V was clipped by 4 bases and J by 11 bases; unmatched bases: 9. CDR3 length equals 12 residues. Germline CDR1 SGHRS, CDR2 YFSETQ. This CDR3 is CASSPLGGMEYF. CDR3 DNA: TGCGCCAGCAGCCCTTTGGGAGGGATGGAGTACTTC.

The chain has TRBV12-3 or TRBV12-4 and TRBJ2-7; possible D gene TRBD2, 7 bases. The V and J ends lost 6 bases and 3 bases respectively, with 18 bases between them. The length of the CDR3 is 15 residues. CDR3 loop: CASRGGAAGSYEQYF. Here the CDR3 DNA reads TGTGCCAGCAGAGGGGGGGCAGCGGGGAGCTACGAGCAGTACTTC.

J is TRBJ2-2 and V is TRBV20-1; the match to TRBD1 covers 7 bases. V shed 3 bases and J 6 bases; nucleotides not matched to a gene: 7. Germline V gives CDR1 DFQATT, CDR2 SNEGSKA (reference sequence). The CDR3 has 14 amino acids. The CDR3 region is CSASLPTGSGELFF. The CDR3 DNA follows: TGCAGTGCTAGCCTTCCGACAGGGTCCGGGGAGCTGTTTTTT.

This clonotype was observed at least ten times. The rearrangement uses TRBV9 and TRBJ2-1, with D uncertain. Germline loops: CDR1 SGDLS, CDR2 YYNGEE. The CDR3 contains 15 residues. V dropped 3 bases and J dropped 0 bases, with 10 bases sitting between them. In DNA, the CDR3 is TGTGCCAGCAGCGGGGAAACGACCTCCTACAATGAGCAGTTCTTC. Encoded protein: CASSGETTSYNEQFF. Full variable domain (outside the CDR3, taken from reference TRBV9 and TRBJ2-1): DSGVTQTPKHLITATGQRVTLRCSPRSGDLSVYWYQQSLDQGLQFLIQYYNGEERAKGNILERFSAQQFPDLHSELNLSSLELGDSALYFCASSGETTSYNEQFFGPGTRLTVL.

This sequence joins TRBV30 and TRBJ2-7; D gene ambiguous. Germline lookup yields CDR1 GTSNPN and CDR2 SVGIG (reference sequence). The V end lost 0 bases, the J end lost 5 bases, and 8 bases lay between the germline ends. The CDR3 runs 12 residues. The CDR3 spells CAWSVLRHEQYF. The CDR3 DNA is TGTGCCTGGAGTGTACTAAGGCACGAGCAGTACTTC.

This clonotype was seen at least ten times. The chain couples TRBV7-3 to TRBJ2-1, with 9 bases fitting TRBD1. Germline V gives CDR1 SGHTA, CDR2 FQGTGA. This CDR3 is 14 amino acids long. Losses at the gene ends were 4 bases for V and 7 bases for J; bases not matched to a gene: 5. CDR3 loop: CASSSPGTGNEQFF. CDR3 sequence (DNA): TGTGCCAGCAGCTCCCCTGGGACAGGGAATGAGCAGTTCTTC. Full variable domain (remainder filled in from reference TRBV7-3 and TRBJ2-1): GAGVSQTPSNKVTEKGKYVELRCDPISGHTALYWYRQSLGQGPEFLIYFQGTGAADDSGLPNDRFFAVRPEGSVSTLKIQRTERGDSAVYLCASSSPGTGNEQFFGPGTRLTVL.

This clonotype was detected many times. The gene calls are TRBV5-1 and TRBJ1-6; 7 bases match TRBD1. V trimming: 3 bases; J trimming: 12 bases; junction bases outside the gene matches: 6. The CDR3 is 13 amino acids. From germline, CDR1 is SGHRS and CDR2 YFSETQ. Here the CDR3 reads CASSSDNRGPLHF. The CDR3 DNA reads TGCGCCAGCAGCTCGGACAACAGGGGACCCCTCCACTTT.

This clonotype occurred a few times. The rearrangement joins TRBV7-8 to TRBJ2-3; the D gene is possibly TRBD2 (6 bases). Germline V CDR1 and CDR2: SGHVS, FQNEAQ. The CDR3 has 12 amino acids. V lost 3 bases and J lost 7, with 8 bases in between. The CDR3 coding sequence is TGTGCCAGCAGCTTTGCGGGAAATACGCAGTATTTT. Translation gives CASSFAGNTQYF.

This clonotype has only a few counts. This chain links TRBV28 with TRBJ2-5; 10 nucleotides match TRBD1. V gave up 3 bases and J gave up 5 bases; unmatched junction bases: 6. Germline-derived CDR1 and CDR2 are MDHEN and SYDVKM. The CDR3 extends over 15 amino acids. The CDR3 reads CASSLETGGEETQYF. The CDR3, as DNA: TGTGCCAGCAGTTTGGAGACAGGGGGCGAGGAGACCCAGTACTTC.

This clonotype was counted many times. The CDR3 region is CAISGTSREQYF. CDR3 DNA sequence: TGTGCCATCAGCGGGACTTCCCGCGAGCAGTACTTC. The V and J genes are TRBV10-3 and TRBJ2-7, with D perhaps matching TRBD2 (6 bases). V lost 6 bases to trimming and J lost 6 bases, with 12 bases between them. The germline V gene encodes CDR1 ENHRY and CDR2 SYGVKD. This CDR3 is 12 amino acids long.

This chain joins TRBV19 and TRBJ2-2; no clear D. V lost 5 bases to trimming and J lost 3 bases, with 4 bases between them. CDR1 is LNHDA, CDR2 SQIVND, per germline (reference sequence). The CDR3 consists of 12 residues. In nucleotides, the CDR3 is TGTGCCAGTAGTTGGGACACCGGGGAGCTGTTTTTT. Translated, it gives CASSWDTGELFF.